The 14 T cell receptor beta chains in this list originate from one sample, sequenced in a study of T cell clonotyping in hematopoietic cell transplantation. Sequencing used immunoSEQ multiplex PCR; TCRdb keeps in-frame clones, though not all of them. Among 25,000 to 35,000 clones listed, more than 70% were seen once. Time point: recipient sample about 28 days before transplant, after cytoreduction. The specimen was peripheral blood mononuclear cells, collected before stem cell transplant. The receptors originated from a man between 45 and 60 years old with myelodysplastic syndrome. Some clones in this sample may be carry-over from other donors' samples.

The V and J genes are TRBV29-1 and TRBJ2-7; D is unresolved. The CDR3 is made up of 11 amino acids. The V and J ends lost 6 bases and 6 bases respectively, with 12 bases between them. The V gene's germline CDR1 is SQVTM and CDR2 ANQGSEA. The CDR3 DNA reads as TGCAGCGTCGACGGTGTGAGCGAGCAGTACTTC. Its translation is CSVDGVSEQYF.

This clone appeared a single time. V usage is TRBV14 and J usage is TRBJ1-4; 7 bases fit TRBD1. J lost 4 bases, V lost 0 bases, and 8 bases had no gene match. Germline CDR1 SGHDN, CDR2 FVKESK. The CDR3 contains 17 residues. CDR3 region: CASSQDLPGQFNEKLFF. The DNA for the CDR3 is TGTGCCAGCAGCCAAGATTTACCGGGACAGTTTAATGAAAAACTGTTTTTT.

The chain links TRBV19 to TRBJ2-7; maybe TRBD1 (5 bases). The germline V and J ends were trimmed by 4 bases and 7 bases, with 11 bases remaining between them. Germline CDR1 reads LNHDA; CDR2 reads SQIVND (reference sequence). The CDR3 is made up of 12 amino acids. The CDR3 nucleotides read TGTGCCAGTAGTACCAGGCAGGGAGAGCAGTACTTC. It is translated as CASSTRQGEQYF.

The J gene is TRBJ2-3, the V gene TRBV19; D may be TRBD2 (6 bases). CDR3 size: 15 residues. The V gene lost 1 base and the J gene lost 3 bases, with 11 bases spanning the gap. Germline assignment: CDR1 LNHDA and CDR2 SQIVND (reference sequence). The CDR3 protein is CASSIVGGATDTQYF. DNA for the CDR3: TGTGCCAGTAGTATAGTCGGGGGAGCTACAGATACGCAGTATTTT.

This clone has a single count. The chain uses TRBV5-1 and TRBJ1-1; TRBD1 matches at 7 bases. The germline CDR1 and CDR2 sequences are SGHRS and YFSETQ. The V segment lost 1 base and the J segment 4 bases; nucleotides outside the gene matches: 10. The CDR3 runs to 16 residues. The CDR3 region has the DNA TGCGCCAGCAGCTTGTGGAACAGGGGATTGGGCACTGAAGCTTTCTTT. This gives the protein CASSLWNRGLGTEAFF.

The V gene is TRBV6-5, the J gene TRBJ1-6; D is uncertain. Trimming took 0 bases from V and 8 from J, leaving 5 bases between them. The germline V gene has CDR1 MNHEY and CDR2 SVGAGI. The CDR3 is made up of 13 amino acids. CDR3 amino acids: CASSYSKDSPLHF. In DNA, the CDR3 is TGTGCCAGCAGTTACTCTAAGGATTCACCCCTCCACTTT.

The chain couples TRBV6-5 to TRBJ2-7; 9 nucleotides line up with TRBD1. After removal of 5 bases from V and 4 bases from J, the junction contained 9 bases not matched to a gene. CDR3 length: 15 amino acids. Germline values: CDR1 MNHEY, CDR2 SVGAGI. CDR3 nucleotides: TGTGCCAGCAGTCCAACGGGACAGGGATTGTACGAGCAGTACTTC. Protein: CASSPTGQGLYEQYF.

The CDR3 DNA is TGTGCCTGGACCTCCGGGACAATAAAGTACTTC. As protein: CAWTSGTIKYF. The chain couples TRBV30 to TRBJ2-7, with a weak D call TRBD1 (6 bases). The V gene's germline CDR1 is GTSNPN and CDR2 SVGIG (reference sequence). Trimming stripped 4 bases from V and 11 bases from J, with 15 bases between. The CDR3 has 11 amino acids.

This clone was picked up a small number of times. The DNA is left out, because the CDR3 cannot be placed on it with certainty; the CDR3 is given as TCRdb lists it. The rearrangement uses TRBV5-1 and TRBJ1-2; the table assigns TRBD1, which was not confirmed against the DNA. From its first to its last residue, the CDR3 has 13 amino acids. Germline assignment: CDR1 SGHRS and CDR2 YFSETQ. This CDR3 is CASSFGRGNGCTF.

CDR3 amino acids: CASSGLASPNSPLHF. CDR3 DNA: TGTGCCAGCAGTGGACTTGCCTCCCCCAATTCACCCCTCCACTTT. The V and J genes are TRBV6-1 and TRBJ1-6; D uncertain. V shed 4 bases and J shed 7 bases, with 14 bases lying between them. Germline assignment: CDR1 MNHNS and CDR2 SASEGT. CDR3 length: 15 amino acids.

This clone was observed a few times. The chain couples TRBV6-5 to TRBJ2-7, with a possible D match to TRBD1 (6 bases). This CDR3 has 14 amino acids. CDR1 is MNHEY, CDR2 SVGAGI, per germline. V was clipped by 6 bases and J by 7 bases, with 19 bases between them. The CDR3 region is CASRSDRIALEQYF. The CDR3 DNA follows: TGTGCCAGCAGGTCAGACAGGATCGCCCTAGAGCAGTACTTC.

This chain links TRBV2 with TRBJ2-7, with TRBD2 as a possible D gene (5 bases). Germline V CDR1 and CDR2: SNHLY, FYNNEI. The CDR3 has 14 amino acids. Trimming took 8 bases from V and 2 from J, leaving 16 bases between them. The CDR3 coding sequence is TGTGCCAGCCGGGGATTGAGCGGTGCCTACGAGCAGTACTTC. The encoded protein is CASRGLSGAYEQYF.

The CDR3 DNA reads as TGTGCCAGCAGTGCAAGGTGGGGCAATCAGCCCCAGCATTTT. Protein product: CASSARWGNQPQHF. The chain joins TRBV2 to TRBJ1-5; unclear D gene. Trimming stripped 4 bases from V and 2 bases from J, with 9 bases between. CDR1 and CDR2 (germline): SNHLY, FYNNEI. The CDR3 spans 14 residues.

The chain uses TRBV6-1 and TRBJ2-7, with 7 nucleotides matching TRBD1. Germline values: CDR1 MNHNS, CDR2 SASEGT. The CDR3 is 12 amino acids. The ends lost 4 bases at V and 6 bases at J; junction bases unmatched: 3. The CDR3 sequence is CASSGQGGEQYF. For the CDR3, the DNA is TGTGCCAGCAGTGGACAGGGCGGCGAGCAGTACTTC.